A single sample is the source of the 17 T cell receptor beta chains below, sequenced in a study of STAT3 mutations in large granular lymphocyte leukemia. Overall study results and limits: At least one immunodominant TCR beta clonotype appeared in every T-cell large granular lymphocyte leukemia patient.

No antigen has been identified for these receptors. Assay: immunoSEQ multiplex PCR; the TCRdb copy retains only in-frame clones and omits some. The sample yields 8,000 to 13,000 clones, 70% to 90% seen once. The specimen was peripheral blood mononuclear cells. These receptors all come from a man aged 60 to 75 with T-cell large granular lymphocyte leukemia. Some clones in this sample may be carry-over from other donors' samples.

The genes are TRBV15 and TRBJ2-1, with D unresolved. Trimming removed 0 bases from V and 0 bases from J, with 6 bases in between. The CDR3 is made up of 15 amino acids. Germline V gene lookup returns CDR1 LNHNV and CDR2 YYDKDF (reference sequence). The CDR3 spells CATSRDQNSYNEQFF. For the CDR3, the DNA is TGTGCCACCAGCAGAGATCAGAACTCCTACAATGAGCAGTTCTTC.

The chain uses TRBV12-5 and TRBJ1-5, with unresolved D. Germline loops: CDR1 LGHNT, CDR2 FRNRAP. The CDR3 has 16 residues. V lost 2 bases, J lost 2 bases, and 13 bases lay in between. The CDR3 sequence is CASGLPSGLGNQPQHF. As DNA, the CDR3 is TGTGCTAGTGGTTTGCCCAGTGGGCTTGGCAATCAGCCCCAGCATTTT.

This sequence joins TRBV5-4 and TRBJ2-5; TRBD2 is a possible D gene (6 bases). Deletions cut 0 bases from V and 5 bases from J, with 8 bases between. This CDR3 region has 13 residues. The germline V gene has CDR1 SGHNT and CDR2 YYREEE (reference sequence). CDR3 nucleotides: TGTGCCAGCAGCTTGGGTGGGAGGGAGACCCAGTACTTC. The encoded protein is CASSLGGRETQYF.

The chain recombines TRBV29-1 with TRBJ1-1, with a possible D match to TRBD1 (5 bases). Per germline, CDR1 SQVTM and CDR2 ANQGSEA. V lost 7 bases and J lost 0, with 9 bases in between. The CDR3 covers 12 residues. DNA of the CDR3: TGCAGCGCCTGGGGGATGAACACTGAAGCTTTCTTT. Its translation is CSAWGMNTEAFF.

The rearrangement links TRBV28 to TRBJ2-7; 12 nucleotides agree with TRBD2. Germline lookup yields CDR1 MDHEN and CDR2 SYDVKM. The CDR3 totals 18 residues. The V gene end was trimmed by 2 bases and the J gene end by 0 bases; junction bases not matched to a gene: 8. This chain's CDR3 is CASSLRSGLAGPSYEQYF. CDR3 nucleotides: TGTGCCAGCAGTTTAAGGTCGGGACTAGCGGGCCCCTCCTACGAGCAGTACTTC.

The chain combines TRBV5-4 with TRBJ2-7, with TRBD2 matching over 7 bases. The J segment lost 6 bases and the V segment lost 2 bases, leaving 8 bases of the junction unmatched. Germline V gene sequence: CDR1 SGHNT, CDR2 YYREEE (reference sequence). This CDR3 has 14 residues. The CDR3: CASSLGLELGEQYF. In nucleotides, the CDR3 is TGTGCCAGCAGCTTAGGACTAGAGCTCGGCGAGCAGTACTTC.

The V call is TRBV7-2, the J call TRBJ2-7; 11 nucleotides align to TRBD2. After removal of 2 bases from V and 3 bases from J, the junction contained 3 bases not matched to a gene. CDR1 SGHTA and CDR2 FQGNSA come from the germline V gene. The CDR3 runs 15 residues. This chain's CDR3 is CASSLTGLAGYEQYF. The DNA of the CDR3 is TGTGCCAGCAGCTTAACCGGACTAGCGGGCTACGAGCAGTACTTC.

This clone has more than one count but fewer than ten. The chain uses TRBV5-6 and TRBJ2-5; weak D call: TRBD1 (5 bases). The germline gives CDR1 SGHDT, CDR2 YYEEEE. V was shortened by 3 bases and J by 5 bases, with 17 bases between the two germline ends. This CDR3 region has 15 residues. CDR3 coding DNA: TGTGCCAGCAGCTCATATGCAGGGTCCCGGGAGACCCAGTACTTC. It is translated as CASSSYAGSRETQYF.

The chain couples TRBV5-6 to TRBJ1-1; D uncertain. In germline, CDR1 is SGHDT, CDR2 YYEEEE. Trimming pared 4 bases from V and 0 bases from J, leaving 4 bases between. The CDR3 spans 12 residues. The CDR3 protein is CASSHLNTEAFF. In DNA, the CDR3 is TGTGCCAGCAGCCATCTGAACACTGAAGCTTTCTTT.

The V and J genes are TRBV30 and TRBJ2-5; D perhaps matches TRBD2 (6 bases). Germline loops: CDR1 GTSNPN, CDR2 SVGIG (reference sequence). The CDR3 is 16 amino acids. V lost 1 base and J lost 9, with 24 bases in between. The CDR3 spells CAWSDFPGLEVWSQYF. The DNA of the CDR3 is TGTGCCTGGAGTGACTTCCCGGGACTGGAGGTGTGGTCCCAGTACTTC.

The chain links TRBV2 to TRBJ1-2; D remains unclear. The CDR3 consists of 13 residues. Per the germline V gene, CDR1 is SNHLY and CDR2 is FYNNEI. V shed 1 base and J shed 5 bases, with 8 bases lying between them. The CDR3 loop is CASSEELSYGYTF. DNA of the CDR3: TGTGCCAGCAGTGAAGAACTTTCTTATGGCTACACCTTC.

The CDR3 region has the DNA TGTGCCAGCTCACCGACAGGTCGGGACACTGAAGCTTTCTTT. Translating gives CASSPTGRDTEAFF. The gene calls are TRBV18 and TRBJ1-1; possible D gene TRBD1, 6 bases. This CDR3 contains 14 residues. The germline V gene encodes CDR1 KGHSH and CDR2 LQKENI. Between the trimmed V and J ends, which lost 3 bases and 3 bases, there was a span of 11 bases.

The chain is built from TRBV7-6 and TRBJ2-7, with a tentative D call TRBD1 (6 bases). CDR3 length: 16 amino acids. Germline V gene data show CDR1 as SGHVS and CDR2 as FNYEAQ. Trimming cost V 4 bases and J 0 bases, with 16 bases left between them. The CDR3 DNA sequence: TGTGCCAGCAGCTCAGCCGCTCGAGGGGGCTCCTACGAGCAGTACTTC. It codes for CASSSAARGGSYEQYF.

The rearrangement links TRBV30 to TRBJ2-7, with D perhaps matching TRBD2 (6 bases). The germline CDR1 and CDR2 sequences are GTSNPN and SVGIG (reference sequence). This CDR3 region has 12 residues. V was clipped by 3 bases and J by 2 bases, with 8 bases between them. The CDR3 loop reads CAWREGTYEQYF. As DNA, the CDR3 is TGTGCCTGGAGGGAGGGGACCTACGAGCAGTACTTC.

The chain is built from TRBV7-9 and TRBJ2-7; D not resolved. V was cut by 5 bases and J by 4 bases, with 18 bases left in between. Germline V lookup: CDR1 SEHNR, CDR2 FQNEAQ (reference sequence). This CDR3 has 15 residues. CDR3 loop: CASSPSQGIEYEQYF. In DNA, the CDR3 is TGTGCCAGCAGCCCAAGTCAAGGTATTGAATACGAGCAGTACTTC.

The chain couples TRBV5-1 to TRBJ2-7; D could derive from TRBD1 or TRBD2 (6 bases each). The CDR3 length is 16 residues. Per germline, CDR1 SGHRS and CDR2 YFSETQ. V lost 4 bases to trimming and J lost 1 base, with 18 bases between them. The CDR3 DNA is TGCGCCAGCAGCGGAGGGGCCAACAGGGCGTCCTACGAGCAGTACTTC. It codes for CASSGGANRASYEQYF. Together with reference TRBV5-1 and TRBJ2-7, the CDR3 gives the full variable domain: KAGVTQTPRYLIKTRGQQVTLSCSPISGHRSVSWYQQTPGQGLQFLFEYFSETQRNKGNFPGRFSGRQFSNSRSEMNVSTLELGDSALYLCASSGGANRASYEQYFGPGTRLTVT.

The CDR3 protein is CASSYSYLGDWAEAFF. CDR3 DNA: TGTGCCAGCAGTTACTCGTATTTGGGAGATTGGGCTGAAGCTTTCTTT. The chain is built from TRBV6-5 and TRBJ1-1, with unresolved D. Germline V gene lookup returns CDR1 MNHEY and CDR2 SVGAGI. The V end was cut by 0 bases, the J end by 6 bases, with 17 bases between. This CDR3 has 16 residues.